The clone carrying this T cell receptor (beta chain) has only a few counts. The data derive from a study of T cells in Graves' hyperthyroidism and ophthalmopathy. The V end was cut by 6 bases, the J end by 3 bases, with 11 bases between. CDR1 MNHNS and CDR2 SASEGT come from the germline V gene. The CDR3 runs to 13 residues. TCR beta CDR3 regions were amplified from RNA. The HTBI primer set served for first-round RT-PCR of the TCR CDR3. MiXCR, run by TCRdb on the multiplex PCR reads, gives a single entry per CDR3 protein. The sample has more than 350,000 distinct CDR3 sequences; more than 12% are singletons.

The sequenced sample consisted of blood. This TCR was sampled from a woman aged 25 to 39 with Graves' hyperthyroidism. V and J are TRBV6-1 and TRBJ1-1; D remains ambiguous. This chain's CDR3 is CASRSVGYTEAFF. For the CDR3, the DNA is TGTGCCAGCAGATCGGTTGGGTACACTGAAGCTTTCTTT.